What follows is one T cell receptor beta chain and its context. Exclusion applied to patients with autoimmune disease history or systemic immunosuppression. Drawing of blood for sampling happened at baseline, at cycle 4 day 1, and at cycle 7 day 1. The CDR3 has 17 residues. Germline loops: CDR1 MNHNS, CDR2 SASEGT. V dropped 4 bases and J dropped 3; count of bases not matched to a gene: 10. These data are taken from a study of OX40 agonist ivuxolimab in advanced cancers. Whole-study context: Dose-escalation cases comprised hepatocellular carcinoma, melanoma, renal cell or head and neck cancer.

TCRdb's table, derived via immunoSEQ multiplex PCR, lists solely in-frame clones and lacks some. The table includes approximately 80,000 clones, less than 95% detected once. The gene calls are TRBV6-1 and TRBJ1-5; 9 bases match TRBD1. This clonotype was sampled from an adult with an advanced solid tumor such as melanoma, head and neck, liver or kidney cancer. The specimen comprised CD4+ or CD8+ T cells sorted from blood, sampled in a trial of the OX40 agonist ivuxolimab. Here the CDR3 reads CASSGSRDRVSNQPQHF. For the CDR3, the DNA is TGTGCCAGCAGTGGGTCCCGGGACAGGGTTTCCAATCAGCCCCAGCATTTT.